These 32 T cell receptor beta chains were all obtained from the same sample, sequenced in a study of CD8 T cells in ankylosing spondylitis. Notes on the study in general: It appeared that ankylosing spondylitis blood was characterized by a TCR beta motif of several highly homologous variants.

Each CDR3 protein gets one entry after TCRdb re-called the 5' RACE reads with MiXCR. The table records 470,000 or so distinct CDR3 sequences, approximately 26% of them present only once. Antigen specificity for these receptors is unknown. Sequencing was carried out using blood, either unsorted or a sorted T cell fraction (not recorded which). The receptors derive from a male donor with ankylosing spondylitis.

This clonotype was picked up one time. This chain joins TRBV12-3 or TRBV12-4 and TRBJ2-3; 7 positions match TRBD1. V lost 3 bases to trimming and J lost 3 bases; unmatched junction nucleotides: 6. There are 15 residues in the CDR3. The CDR3 protein is CASSLWQGETDTQYF. The CDR3 bases are TGTGCCAGCAGTTTGTGGCAGGGGGAGACAGATACGCAGTATTTT.

CDR3 region: CSASREQETQYF. The CDR3 DNA sequence: TGCAGTGCTAGTCGGGAGCAAGAGACCCAGTACTTC. The chain uses TRBV20-1 and TRBJ2-5; D is possibly TRBD2 (6 bases). This CDR3 is built from 12 residues. Trimming left V 3 bases short and J 2 bases short, with 7 bases between. CDR1 and CDR2 (germline): DFQATT, SNEGSKA (reference sequence).

This clonotype was counted between two and nine times. The chain recombines TRBV28 with TRBJ2-7; D gene unclear. Trimming took off 2 bases at V and 7 bases at J, with 15 bases between the two ends. The CDR3 loop spans 14 amino acids. Germline-derived CDR1 and CDR2 are MDHEN and SYDVKM. The chain's CDR3 is CASSLTLLVGEQYF. The CDR3 DNA sequence: TGTGCCAGCAGTTTAACGCTCCTGGTGGGGGAGCAGTACTTC.

This clonotype was picked up a small number of times. The chain uses TRBV6-1 and TRBJ2-3; TRBD2 aligns across 8 bases. Trimming took 6 bases from V and 2 from J; bases not matched to a gene: 10. This CDR3 region has 16 residues. Looked up from germline, CDR1 is MNHNS and CDR2 is SASEGT. The CDR3 spells CASSPGGGPSTDTQYF. The CDR3 DNA reads TGTGCCAGCAGCCCCGGGGGGGGACCATCCACAGATACGCAGTATTTT.

The rearrangement joins TRBV18 to TRBJ2-7; D is ambiguous. The CDR3 spans 13 residues. V was shortened by 2 bases and J by 3 bases, with 8 bases between the two germline ends. CDR1 KGHSH and CDR2 LQKENI come from the germline V gene. The CDR3, as DNA: TGTGCCAGCTCACCAGCAGGAGACTACGAGCAGTACTTC. This gives the protein CASSPAGDYEQYF.

The chain uses TRBV7-6 and TRBJ2-2; D unclear. Germline lookup yields CDR1 SGHVS and CDR2 FNYEAQ. V shed 5 bases and J shed 2 bases, with 12 bases lying between them. CDR3 size: 15 residues. CDR3 sequence (DNA): TGTGCCAGCAGCAATAACCGGGCCAACACCGGGGAGCTGTTTTTT. Translation gives CASSNNRANTGELFF.

The V gene is TRBV6-2 or TRBV6-3, the J gene TRBJ2-3; the D gene is possibly TRBD2 (5 bases). The V gene lost 6 bases and the J gene lost 4 bases, with 8 bases spanning the gap. CDR1 MNHEY and CDR2 SVGEGT come from the germline V gene. The length of the CDR3 is 12 residues. The CDR3 DNA reads as TGTGCCAGCAGGAGGGTGGCAGATACGCAGTATTTT. This translates into CASRRVADTQYF.

Points on this clonotype: A much larger clonotype is one base distant, so this may be a read error. J is TRBJ2-3 and V is TRBV5-6; TRBD2 aligns across 9 bases. Germline-derived CDR1 and CDR2 are SGHDT and YYEEEE. The CDR3 covers 15 residues. The V and J ends lost 0 bases and 2 bases, in that order; junction bases with no gene match: 1. CDR3 nucleotides: TGTGCCAGCAGCTTGGGCGGGAGGGCCACAGATACGCAGTATTTT. Translation: CASSLGGRATDTQYF.

The chain joins TRBV7-2 to TRBJ1-1; D uncertain. The CDR3 sequence is 14 residues long. V was shortened by 2 bases and J by 12 bases, with 19 bases between the two germline ends. From germline, CDR1 is SGHTA and CDR2 FQGNSA. CDR3 protein: CASSLSFQRHESFF. CDR3 DNA sequence: TGTGCCAGCAGCTTATCTTTCCAGCGCCATGAGTCTTTCTTT.

The chain is built from TRBV5-1 and TRBJ2-3, with a tentative D call TRBD2 (6 bases). V lost 4 bases and J lost 4, with 10 bases in between. CDR1 and CDR2 from the germline V gene are SGHRS and YFSETQ. The CDR3 spans 13 residues. CDR3 nucleotides: TGCGCCAGCAGCGGACTATCTTCAGATACGCAGTATTTT. This codes for CASSGLSSDTQYF.

This clonotype occurred a few times. The chain combines TRBV3-1 with TRBJ1-1; D gene ambiguous. V lost 1 base, J lost 3 bases, and 6 bases lay in between. The germline V gene encodes CDR1 LGHDT and CDR2 YNNKEL (reference sequence). The CDR3 is made up of 13 amino acids. The CDR3 coding sequence is TGTGCCAGCAGCCAAGTTGTAGACACTGAAGCTTTCTTT. As protein: CASSQVVDTEAFF.

This clonotype occurred a few times. The V gene is TRBV11-2, the J gene TRBJ1-1; D is uncertain. CDR1 is SGHAT, CDR2 FQNNGV, per germline. The CDR3 contains 14 residues. The V and J ends lost 1 base and 6 bases respectively, with 12 bases between them. Here the CDR3 reads CASSLGTLDPEAFF. The CDR3 DNA is TGTGCCAGCAGCTTAGGGACCCTGGACCCTGAAGCTTTCTTT.

This sequence joins TRBV3-1 and TRBJ2-7; maybe TRBD2 (6 bases). Germline V lookup: CDR1 LGHDT, CDR2 YNNKEL (reference sequence). This CDR3 has 14 amino acids. V gave up 0 bases and J gave up 3 bases, with 9 bases separating them. The CDR3 coding sequence is TGTGCCAGCAGCCAAGATAAGACTAGCTACGAGCAGTACGTC. It yields the protein CASSQDKTSYEQYV.

This clonotype appeared a few times. V gene TRBV3-1 combines with J gene TRBJ2-1; D unresolved. Deletions cut 0 bases from V and 12 bases from J, with 18 bases between. Germline CDR1 reads LGHDT; CDR2 reads YNNKEL (reference sequence). The CDR3 spans 15 residues. The CDR3 is CASSQDMATERRQFF. For the CDR3, the DNA is TGTGCCAGCAGCCAAGATATGGCTACAGAAAGGCGGCAGTTCTTC.

This clonotype was found once. The V call is TRBV5-1, the J call TRBJ2-3; tentatively, D is TRBD2 (5 bases). The germline gives CDR1 SGHRS, CDR2 YFSETQ. The CDR3 totals 14 residues. Trimming left V 0 bases short and J 7 bases short, with 12 bases between. This CDR3 is CASSLAASPHTQYF. CDR3 nucleotide sequence: TGCGCCAGCAGCTTGGCCGCTAGCCCCCATACGCAGTATTTT.

This clonotype occurred a few times. The chain carries TRBV12-3 or TRBV12-4 and TRBJ1-6, with 8 positions matching TRBD1. The CDR3 extends over 13 amino acids. V lost 6 bases to trimming and J lost 10 bases; unmatched junction nucleotides: 5. In DNA form, the CDR3 reads TGTGCCAGCAGGGGGGACAGGTCCTCACCCCTCCACTTT. Its protein product is CASRGDRSSPLHF.

The CDR3 region has the DNA TGTGCCAGCAGCGGCTCTGGCACAGATACGCAGTATTTT. Its translation is CASSGSGTDTQYF. This chain uses TRBV7-2 with TRBJ2-3; D ambiguous. The germline V gene encodes CDR1 SGHTA and CDR2 FQGNSA. Trimming left V 5 bases short and J 1 base short, with 7 bases between. This CDR3 has 13 amino acids.

CDR3 nucleotide sequence: TGTGCCAGCAGGGGACAGGGCGGGTTGGACACTGAAGCTTTCTTT. Translation: CASRGQGGLDTEAFF. The V and J genes are TRBV27 and TRBJ1-1; 9 nucleotides match TRBD1. This CDR3 is built from 15 residues. The J segment lost 3 bases and the V segment lost 6 bases, leaving 8 bases of the junction unmatched. Germline CDR1 is MNHEY and CDR2 is SMNVEV (reference sequence).

The V and J genes are TRBV12-3 or TRBV12-4 and TRBJ2-1, with D uncertain. CDR3 length equals 15 residues. Trimming took 10 bases from V and 3 from J, leaving 19 bases between them. The DNA of the CDR3 is TGTGCCACCCAATTTGGACCTGGGGACTACAATGAGCAGTTCTTC. Translated, it gives CATQFGPGDYNEQFF.

This clonotype was detected a few times. This sequence joins TRBV5-5 and TRBJ2-5, with D possibly being TRBD2 (6 bases). The ends were cut back, 3 bases at V and 4 bases at J, with 13 bases in the middle. The CDR3 runs 14 residues. Germline V gene data show CDR1 as SGHKS and CDR2 as YYEKEE (reference sequence). This CDR3 reads CASSYAGRGETQYF. As DNA, the CDR3 is TGTGCCAGCAGCTACGCCGGGAGAGGAGAGACCCAGTACTTC.

The rearrangement joins TRBV15 to TRBJ1-1; possibly TRBD1 for D (5 bases). The germline CDR1 and CDR2 sequences are LNHNV and YYDKDF (reference sequence). V was shortened by 3 bases and J by 4 bases, with 18 bases between the two germline ends. The CDR3 has 16 amino acids. The CDR3 sequence is CATSSGDFPWGTEAFF. In DNA, the CDR3 is TGTGCCACCAGCAGTGGGGACTTCCCCTGGGGCACTGAAGCTTTCTTT.

The chain has TRBV20-1 and TRBJ2-3; 11 nucleotides agree with TRBD2. Per germline, CDR1 DFQATT and CDR2 SNEGSKA (reference sequence). This CDR3 contains 15 residues. J was trimmed by 2 bases and V by 5 bases; bases with no gene match: 6. The chain's CDR3 is CSADTTSGITDTQYF. CDR3 DNA: TGCAGTGCTGATACGACTAGCGGGATCACAGATACGCAGTATTTT.

The table lists this clonotype with a few counts. The chain combines TRBV20-1 with TRBJ2-7; D gene unclear. This CDR3 spans 13 amino acids. Trimming stripped 3 bases from V and 2 bases from J, with 11 bases between. From germline, CDR1 is DFQATT and CDR2 SNEGSKA (reference sequence). This CDR3 is CSASLQRTYEQYF. DNA of the CDR3: TGCAGTGCTAGCCTACAGAGAACCTACGAGCAGTACTTC.

Many counts were recorded for this clonotype. The chain joins TRBV12-3 or TRBV12-4 to TRBJ2-7; no firm D call. The CDR3 spans 13 residues. Deletions cut 7 bases from V and 0 bases from J, with 10 bases between. CDR3 bases: TGTGCCAGCATCTACCCCATCTCCTACGAGCAGTACGTC. Translation gives CASIYPISYEQYV.

This rearrangement joins TRBV7-9 to TRBJ2-2, with TRBD2 as a possible D gene (7 bases). V was shortened by 5 bases and J by 6 bases, with 16 bases between the two germline ends. The germline gives CDR1 SEHNR, CDR2 FQNEAQ (reference sequence). This CDR3 has 15 residues. The chain's CDR3 is CASSPLGGRSGELFF. Here the CDR3 DNA reads TGTGCCAGCAGCCCTCTGGGGGGGCGTTCCGGGGAGCTGTTTTTT.

The chain employs TRBV12-3 or TRBV12-4 and TRBJ1-2; no clear D. This CDR3 has 12 residues. The V end lost 5 bases, the J end lost 5 bases, and 9 bases lay between the germline ends. CDR3 nucleotides: TGTGCCAGCAGTCCTGGCCTTTATGGCTACACCTTC. Its translation: CASSPGLYGYTF.

This clonotype came up a few times. The chain combines TRBV20-1 with TRBJ2-3; tentatively, D is TRBD1 (6 bases). V was trimmed by 5 bases and J by 5 bases, leaving 8 bases between them. Germline CDR1 and CDR2: DFQATT and SNEGSKA (reference sequence). The CDR3 is 11 residues long. CDR3 amino acids: CSAVRGDTQYF. The CDR3 DNA follows: TGCAGTGCTGTCAGGGGAGATACGCAGTATTTT.

The chain joins TRBV2 to TRBJ1-2; TRBD1 is a possible D gene (5 bases). CDR3 length: 15 residues. Germline V gives CDR1 SNHLY, CDR2 FYNNEI. V was pared by 7 bases and J by 2 bases, with 17 bases between. As DNA, the CDR3 is TGTGCCAGCACGTACCGTCCAGGGATCAACTATGGCTACACCTTC. The encoded protein is CASTYRPGINYGYTF.

V gene TRBV11-2 combines with J gene TRBJ2-3; 9 nucleotides agree with TRBD2. The CDR3 runs 17 residues. In germline, CDR1 is SGHAT, CDR2 FQNNGV. With V trimmed by 0 bases and J by 3 bases, 7 bases remained unmatched. The CDR3, as DNA: TGTGCCAGCAGCTTAGACCGCCTAGCGGGAAGGACAGATACGCAGTATTTT. Translation: CASSLDRLAGRTDTQYF. The full variable domain, rest sourced from reference TRBV11-2 and TRBJ2-3, is EAGVAQSPRYKIIEKRQSVAFWCNPISGHATLYWYQQILGQGPKLLIQFQNNGVVDDSQLPKDRFSAERLKGVDSTLKIQPAKLEDSAVYLCASSLDRLAGRTDTQYFGPGTRLTVL.

This clonotype showed up many times. The chain is built from TRBV29-1 and TRBJ2-3, with D perhaps TRBD1 (6 bases). This CDR3 has 12 amino acids. Germline lookup yields CDR1 SQVTM and CDR2 ANQGSEA. V dropped 7 bases and J dropped 5 bases, with 13 bases sitting between them. The CDR3 DNA reads as TGCAGCGGGACAGAGGCAGGAGATACGCAGTATTTT. Its protein is CSGTEAGDTQYF.

The chain links TRBV20-1 to TRBJ1-1; D is perhaps TRBD1 (6 bases). Trimming removed 5 bases from V and 0 bases from J, with 10 bases in between. The length of the CDR3 is 13 residues. Germline values: CDR1 DFQATT, CDR2 SNEGSKA (reference sequence). CDR3 sequence: CSAGQTMNTEAFF. The DNA for the CDR3 is TGCAGTGCTGGACAGACAATGAACACTGAAGCTTTCTTT.

The V call is TRBV5-6, the J call TRBJ2-3, with TRBD2 identical over 10 bases. The CDR3 loop spans 17 amino acids. Germline CDR1 is SGHDT and CDR2 is YYEEEE. The ends lost 4 bases at V and 0 bases at J; junction bases unmatched: 8. The CDR3 DNA follows: TGTGCCAGCAGCATTAGCGGGAGGTCATCTAGCACAGATACGCAGTATTTT. Translation gives CASSISGRSSSTDTQYF.